The rows below give T cell receptor beta chains drawn from one sample of a study of T cells in Graves' hyperthyroidism and ophthalmopathy. TCRdb analysed the multiplex PCR reads with MiXCR anew, one entry per CDR3 protein. The sample has 550,000 to 700,000 distinct CDR3 sequences, 46% seen once. The sample taken for sequencing was peripheral blood or thyroid tissue (not recorded which). These TCRs come from an adult woman with Graves' disease, either hyperthyroidism or ophthalmopathy (not recorded which). The CDR3 runs from the conserved cysteine through the conserved F or W. D genes are given only for firm matches. The listing skips clone size in some rows; elsewhere it reads once, few, many or a size class.

J,V,size,D,CDR3,DNA
TRBJ1-2,TRBV20-1,few,-,CSAESVGGYTF,TGCAGTGCTGAGTCCGTGGGGGGCTACACCTTC
TRBJ1-4,TRBV5-1,-,-,CASSPIGEGTNDEKLFF,TGCGCCAGCAGCCCTATAGGAGAGGGGACTAATGATGAAAAACTGTTTTTT
TRBJ1-6,TRBV24-1,-,-,CATSDGKKYNSPPHF,TGTGCCACCAGCGACGGGAAGAAATATAATTCACCCCCCCACTTT
TRBJ1-3,TRBV7-2,-,-,CASSQLYSGNTIYF,TGTGCCAGCAGCCAATTGTACTCTGGAAACACCATATATTTT
TRBJ2-2,TRBV20-1,many,-,CSARATGRGTGELFF,TGCAGTGCTAGAGCGACAGGGAGGGGGACCGGGGAGCTGTTTTTT
TRBJ1-4,TRBV10-3,-,-,CAISSNSLNEKLFF,TGTGCCATCAGTTCGAACAGCCTCAATGAAAAACTGTTTTTT
TRBJ1-1,TRBV20-1,many,TRBD1,CSAETGMNTEAFF,TGCAGTGCAGAGACAGGGATGAACACTGAAGCTTTCTTT
TRBJ1-6,TRBV20-1,-,-,CSARAPGHTNSPLHF,TGCAGTGCTAGAGCCCCGGGACACACTAATTCACCCCTCCACTTT
TRBJ1-6,TRBV5-1,-,-,CASSLVFGSLHF,TGCGCCAGCAGCTTGGTATTCGGTTCATTGCACTTT
TRBJ1-2,TRBV7-8,once,-,CASSLRLIGNGYTF,TGTGCCAGCAGCTTGAGGTTGATAGGGAATGGCTACACCTTC
TRBJ1-2,TRBV10-3,-,-,CAISGERDAYGYTF,TGTGCCATCAGTGGTGAGCGGGATGCCTATGGCTACACCTTC
TRBJ1-1,TRBV20-1,many,-,CSARGRWDTEAFF,TGCAGTGCTAGAGGCCGGTGGGACACTGAAGCTTTCTTT
TRBJ2-3,TRBV10-3,-,-,CAISEADRGDTQYF,TGTGCCATCAGTGAGGCCGACCGTGGAGATACGCAGTATTTT
TRBJ1-6,TRBV20-1,-,TRBD1,CSARWAGGINSPLHF,TGCAGTGCTAGATGGGCAGGGGGAATAAATTCACCCCTCCACTTT
TRBJ1-1,TRBV15,few,TRBD1,CATSSRTGLNTEAFF,TGTGCCACCAGCTCTCGGACAGGGCTGAACACTGAAGCTTTCTTT
TRBJ2-5,TRBV20-1,-,TRBD2,CSARTYGLAELQETQYF,TGCAGTGCTAGAACTTATGGGCTAGCGGAGCTCCAAGAGACCCAGTACTTC
TRBJ1-6,TRBV6-2/TRBV6-3,many,-,CASKEGVSPLHF,TGTGCCTCCAAGGAGGGGGTTTCACCCCTCCACTTT
TRBJ2-2,TRBV29-1,many,-,CSVYPLNTGELFF,TGCAGCGTTTATCCCCTGAACACCGGGGAGCTGTTTTTT
TRBJ1-2,TRBV15,-,-,CATSRDRTDYGYTF,TGTGCCACCAGCAGAGACCGGACAGACTATGGCTACACCTTC
TRBJ1-1,TRBV7-9,many,-,CASSLIRVKSTEAFF,TGTGCCAGCAGCTTAATTCGGGTTAAGAGCACTGAAGCTTTCTTT
TRBJ1-1,TRBV14,many,-,CASSQIFGTEAFF,TGTGCCAGCAGCCAAATATTTGGGACTGAAGCTTTCTTT
TRBJ2-5,TRBV28,-,-,CASSYSGLETQYF,TGTGCCAGCAGTTACTCTGGGTTGGAGACCCAGTACTTC
TRBJ1-4,TRBV11-2,many,TRBD1,CASSSIRRDRGYEKLFF,TGTGCCAGCAGCTCGATACGGCGGGACAGGGGCTATGAAAAACTGTTTTTT
TRBJ2-5,TRBV11-1,-,-,CASSPLAGSQETQYF,TGTGCCAGCAGCCCTCTGGCGGGAAGCCAAGAGACCCAGTACTTC
TRBJ2-1,TRBV29-1,few,TRBD2,CSVALAGGPHEQFF,TGCAGCGTAGCACTAGCGGGAGGGCCACATGAGCAGTTCTTC
TRBJ2-7,TRBV6-1,many,TRBD1,CASSEADRAEQYF,TGTGCCAGCAGTGAAGCGGACAGGGCCGAGCAGTACTTC
TRBJ2-2,TRBV10-3,-,TRBD2,CAISYTSGRAGELFF,TGTGCCATCAGTTATACTAGCGGGAGGGCCGGGGAGCTGTTTTTT
TRBJ1-2,TRBV2,-,-,CASSTVSYGYTF,TGTGCCAGCAGTACGGTTTCCTATGGCTACACCTTC
TRBJ1-3,TRBV6-2/TRBV6-3,-,-,CATRGSPGNTIYF,TGTGCCACCCGCGGGAGCCCTGGAAACACCATATATTTT
TRBJ1-1,TRBV5-1,-,-,CASSSAGGATEAFF,TGCGCCAGCAGCTCCGCGGGGGGGGCCACTGAAGCTTTCTTT
TRBJ2-7,TRBV12-3/TRBV12-4,many,TRBD1,CASSLLGTGVYEQYF,TGTGCCAGCAGTTTATTGGGGACAGGGGTCTACGAGCAGTACTTC
TRBJ1-6,TRBV20-1,many,-,CSAKTGTYNSPLHF,TGCAGTGCCAAAACCGGGACATATAATTCACCCCTCCACTTT
TRBJ2-7,TRBV5-1,few,-,CASSFLAGEGGDEQYF,TGCGCCAGCAGCTTTCTTGCGGGAGAGGGGGGGGACGAGCAGTACTTC
TRBJ1-2,TRBV15,many,-,CATSGPRRSYGYTF,TGTGCCACCAGCGGGCCGCGGCGGTCGTATGGCTACACCTTC
TRBJ1-2,TRBV4-2,-,-,CASSQENSNYGYTF,TGTGCCAGCAGCCAAGAGAACAGTAACTATGGCTACACCTTC
TRBJ2-7,TRBV7-9,once,-,CTSSLTTYEQYF,TGTACCAGCAGCCTAACAACCTACGAGCAGTACTTC
TRBJ1-6,TRBV12-3/TRBV12-4,many,-,CASNLGQGGSPLHF,TGTGCCAGCAACTTGGGGCAGGGTGGTTCACCCCTCCACTTT